The source of this TCR beta chain is a study of Graves' ophthalmopathy and Graves' hyperthyroidism. The study amplified TCR beta CDR3 regions using RNA transcripts. First-round RT-PCR employed HTBI primers, with a second-round multiplex PCR after it. TCRdb analysed the multiplex PCR reads with MiXCR anew, one entry per CDR3 protein. There are hundreds of thousands of distinct CDR3 sequences in the sample; 22% occur only once, and 7.1% lies in the top ten. This clonotype has ten or more counts. Germline loops: CDR1 SGHTA, CDR2 FQGNSA. Trimming removed 3 bases at V and 2 bases at J, with 10 bases between. This CDR3 is 14 amino acids long.

What was sequenced was peripheral blood. This sequence joins TRBV7-2 and TRBJ2-5; D is uncertain. This clonotype was sampled from a woman between 18 and 29 years old with stable Graves' hyperthyroidism. Some clones in this sample may be carry-over from other donors' samples. CDR3 coding DNA: TGTGCCAGCAGCTTGCTACCTCAACAAGAGACCCAGTACTTC. Amino acids: CASSLLPQQETQYF.